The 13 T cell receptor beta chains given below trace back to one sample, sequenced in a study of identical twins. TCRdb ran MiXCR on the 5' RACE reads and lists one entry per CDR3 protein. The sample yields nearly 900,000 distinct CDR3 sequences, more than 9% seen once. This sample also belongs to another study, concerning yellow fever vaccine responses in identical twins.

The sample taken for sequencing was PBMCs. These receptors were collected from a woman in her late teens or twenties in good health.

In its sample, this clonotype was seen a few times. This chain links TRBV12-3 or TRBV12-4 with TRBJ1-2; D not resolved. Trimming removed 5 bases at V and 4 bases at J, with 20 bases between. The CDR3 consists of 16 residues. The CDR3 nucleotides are TGTGCCAGCAGTCCCCGGACGGGAGCCCACTCCTATGGCTACACCTTC. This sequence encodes CASSPRTGAHSYGYTF.

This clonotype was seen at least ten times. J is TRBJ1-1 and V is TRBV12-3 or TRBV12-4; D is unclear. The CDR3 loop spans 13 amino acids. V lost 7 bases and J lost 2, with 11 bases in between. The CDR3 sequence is CASTRPQNTEAFF. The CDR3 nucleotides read TGTGCCAGCACACGTCCCCAAAACACTGAAGCTTTCTTT.

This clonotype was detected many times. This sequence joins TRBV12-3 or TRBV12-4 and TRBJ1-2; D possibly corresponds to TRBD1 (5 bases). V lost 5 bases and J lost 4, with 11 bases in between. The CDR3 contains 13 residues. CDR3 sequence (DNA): TGTGCCAGCAGTCGGCAGGGATCCTATGGCTACACCTTC. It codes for CASSRQGSYGYTF.

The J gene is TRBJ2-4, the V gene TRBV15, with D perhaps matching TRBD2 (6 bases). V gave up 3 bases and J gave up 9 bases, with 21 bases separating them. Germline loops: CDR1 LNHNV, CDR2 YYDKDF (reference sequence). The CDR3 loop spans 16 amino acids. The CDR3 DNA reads TGTGCCACCAGCAGGGAGGGGCAGGGTGGTGGGAGCATTCAGTACTTC. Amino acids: CATSREGQGGGSIQYF.

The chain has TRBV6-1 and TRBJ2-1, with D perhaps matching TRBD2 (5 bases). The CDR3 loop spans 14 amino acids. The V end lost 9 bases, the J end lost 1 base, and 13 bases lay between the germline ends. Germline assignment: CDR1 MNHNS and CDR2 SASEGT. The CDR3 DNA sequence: TGTGCCAGTTCACTGAGGGAGTCCTACAATGAGCAGTTCTTC. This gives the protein CASSLRESYNEQFF.

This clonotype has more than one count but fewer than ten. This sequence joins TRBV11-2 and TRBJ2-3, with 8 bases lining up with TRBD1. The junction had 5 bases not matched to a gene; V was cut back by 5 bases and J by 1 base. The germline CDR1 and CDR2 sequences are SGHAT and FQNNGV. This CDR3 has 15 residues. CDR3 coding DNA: TGTGCCAGCAGCCGTCGGGACAGGCGCACAGATACGCAGTATTTT. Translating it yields CASSRRDRRTDTQYF.

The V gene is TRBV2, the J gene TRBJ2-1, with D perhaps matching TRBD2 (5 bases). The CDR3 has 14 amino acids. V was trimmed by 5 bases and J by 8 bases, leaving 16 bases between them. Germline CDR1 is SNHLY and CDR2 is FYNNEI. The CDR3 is CASSKDYSVDEQFF. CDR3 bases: TGTGCCAGCAGTAAAGACTATTCCGTAGATGAGCAGTTCTTC.

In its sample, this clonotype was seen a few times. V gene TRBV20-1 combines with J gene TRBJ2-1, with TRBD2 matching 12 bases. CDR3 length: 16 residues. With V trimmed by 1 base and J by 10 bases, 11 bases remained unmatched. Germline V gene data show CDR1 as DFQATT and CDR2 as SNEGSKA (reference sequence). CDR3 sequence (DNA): TGCAGTGCTAGAGGAAGCAATCTAGCGGGGGGGATAGAGCAGTTCTTC. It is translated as CSARGSNLAGGIEQFF.

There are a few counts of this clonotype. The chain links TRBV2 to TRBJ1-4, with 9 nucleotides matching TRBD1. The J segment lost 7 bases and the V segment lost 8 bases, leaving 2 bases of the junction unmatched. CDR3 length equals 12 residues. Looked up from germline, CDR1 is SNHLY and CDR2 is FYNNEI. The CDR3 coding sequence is TGTGCCAGCGGGACAGGGATTGAAAAACTGTTTTTT. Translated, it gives CASGTGIEKLFF.

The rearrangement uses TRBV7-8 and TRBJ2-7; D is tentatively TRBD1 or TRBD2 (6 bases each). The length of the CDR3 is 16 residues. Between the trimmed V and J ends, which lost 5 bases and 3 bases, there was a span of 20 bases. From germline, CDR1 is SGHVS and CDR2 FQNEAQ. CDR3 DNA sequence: TGTGCCAGCAGCCCCCCTGGGGGGCTCGCTCTCTACGAGCAGTACTTC. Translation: CASSPPGGLALYEQYF.

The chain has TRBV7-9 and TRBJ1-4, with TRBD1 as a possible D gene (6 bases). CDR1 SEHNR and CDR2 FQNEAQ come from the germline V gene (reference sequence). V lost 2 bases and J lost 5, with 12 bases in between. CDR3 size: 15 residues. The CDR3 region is CASSLPGHPNEKLFF. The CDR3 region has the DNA TGTGCCAGCAGCTTACCGGGACACCCAAATGAAAAACTGTTTTTT.

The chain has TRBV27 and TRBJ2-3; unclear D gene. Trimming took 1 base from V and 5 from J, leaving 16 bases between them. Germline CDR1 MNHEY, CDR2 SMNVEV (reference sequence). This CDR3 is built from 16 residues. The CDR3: CASSLWRPRNEDTQYF. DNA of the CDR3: TGTGCCAGCAGTTTATGGCGTCCGCGGAACGAAGATACGCAGTATTTT.

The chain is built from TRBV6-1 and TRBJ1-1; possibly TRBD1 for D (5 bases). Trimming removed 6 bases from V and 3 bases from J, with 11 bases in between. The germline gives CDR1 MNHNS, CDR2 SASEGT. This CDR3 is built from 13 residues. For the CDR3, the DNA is TGTGCCAGCAGCAAACGCAGGGACACTGAAGCTTTCTTT. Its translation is CASSKRRDTEAFF.